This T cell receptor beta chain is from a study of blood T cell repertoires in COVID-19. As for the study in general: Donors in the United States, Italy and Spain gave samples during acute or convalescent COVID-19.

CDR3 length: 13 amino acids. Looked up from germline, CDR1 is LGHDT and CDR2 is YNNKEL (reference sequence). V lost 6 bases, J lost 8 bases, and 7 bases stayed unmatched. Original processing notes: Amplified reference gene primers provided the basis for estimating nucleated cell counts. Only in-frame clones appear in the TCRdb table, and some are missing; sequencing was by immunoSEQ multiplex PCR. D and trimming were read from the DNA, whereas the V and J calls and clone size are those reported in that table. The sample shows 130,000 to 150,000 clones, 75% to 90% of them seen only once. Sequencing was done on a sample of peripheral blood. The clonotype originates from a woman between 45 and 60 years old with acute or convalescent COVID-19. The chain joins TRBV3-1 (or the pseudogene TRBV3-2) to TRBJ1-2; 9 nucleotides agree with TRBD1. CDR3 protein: CASSSDRGWGYTF. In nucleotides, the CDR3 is TGTGCCAGCAGTTCGGACAGGGGTTGGGGCTACACCTTC.